This TCR beta chain was recovered during a study of cytomegalovirus exposure and HLA in healthy donors. The CDR3 is 13 amino acids. Germline V gene data show CDR1 as KGHSH and CDR2 as LQKENI. V was cut by 3 bases and J by 1 base, with 6 bases left in between. The study ran its PCR with 60 Vbeta and 13 Jbeta primers. Produced via immunoSEQ multiplex PCR; TCRdb's table is partial and in-frame only. The data show hundreds of thousands of clones, with approximately 70% seen just once and 2% to 2.5% held by the top ten. This clone has a single count. Specimen: PBMCs. The chain recombines TRBV18 with TRBJ1-1; D gene unclear. The clonotype was recovered from a female donor in good health and CMV-seronegative. CDR3 sequence: CASSPVRNTEAFF. The DNA of the CDR3 is TGTGCCAGCTCACCTGTCAGGAACACTGAAGCTTTCTTT.